The 7 T cell receptor beta chains listed next were all sequenced from one sample in a study of blood T cell repertoires in COVID-19 (dated by TCRdb to 2018 to 2021). Libraries were built with the immunoSEQ multiplex PCR assay. This immuneACCESS table, as held by TCRdb, lists in-frame sequences with V and J called but not all clones. Of the missing ones, under half trace to an unresolved V gene in checked studies; the others have no known cause. The sample has approximately 140,000 clones on record, around 87% of them singletons. Roughly 4% of the sample belongs to the ten largest clones. The sample was peripheral blood. All receptors come from a woman aged 60-75 years with active or convalescent COVID-19.

The chain couples TRBV7-9 to TRBJ1-1; weak D call: TRBD1 (5 bases). Germline assignment: CDR1 SEHNR and CDR2 FQNEAQ (reference sequence). The CDR3 contains 14 residues. Trimming stripped 1 base from V and 7 bases from J, with 13 bases between. CDR3 sequence: CASSLVGGDGEAFF. The CDR3 DNA sequence: TGTGCCAGCAGCTTAGTGGGAGGGGACGGTGAAGCTTTCTTT.

This clone was recorded a few times. V is TRBV7-9 and J is TRBJ1-1, with 10 bases lining up with TRBD1. Germline V lookup: CDR1 SEHNR, CDR2 FQNEAQ (reference sequence). J gave up 4 bases and V 5 bases, and 10 bases lay outside the gene matches. CDR3 size: 16 residues. DNA for the CDR3: TGTGCCAGCAGCACGGGACAGGGGTTTTTGGTCACTGAAGCTTTCTTT. Translation: CASSTGQGFLVTEAFF.

This chain links TRBV3-1 (or the pseudogene TRBV3-2) with TRBJ1-2; D is uncertain. The CDR3 is 14 residues long. Germline assignment: CDR1 LGHDT and CDR2 YNNKEL (reference sequence). V lost 0 bases and J lost 7, with 12 bases in between. CDR3 region: CASSQDTRVSGYTF. CDR3 coding DNA: TGTGCCAGCAGCCAAGATACGAGGGTTAGTGGCTACACCTTC.

The chain carries TRBV15 and TRBJ2-5, with 8 bases fitting TRBD1. Germline V gene lookup returns CDR1 LNHNV and CDR2 YYDKDF (reference sequence). V lost 0 bases to trimming and J lost 5 bases; unmatched junction nucleotides: 14. The CDR3 runs to 18 residues. DNA for the CDR3: TGTGCCACCAGCAGAGATGGTCCCGGGACAGGCTTAGGGGAGACCCAGTACTTC. Translated, it gives CATSRDGPGTGLGETQYF.

In its sample, this clone was seen a few times. The chain combines TRBV9 with TRBJ1-4; 8 bases are a match to TRBD1. Per the germline V gene, CDR1 is SGDLS and CDR2 is YYNGEE. CDR3 length: 15 residues. Trimming cost V 3 bases and J 4 bases; bases outside gene matches: 5. The CDR3 nucleotides read TGTGCCAGCAGCGACCGGACAGGGCTTAATGAAAAACTGTTTTTT. Its protein product is CASSDRTGLNEKLFF.

V gene TRBV7-9 combines with J gene TRBJ1-3; TRBD1 might be the D (5 bases). Per the germline V gene, CDR1 is SEHNR and CDR2 is FQNEAQ (reference sequence). The CDR3 is made up of 15 amino acids. Trimming stripped 0 bases from V and 2 bases from J, with 8 bases between. The CDR3 sequence: CASSLAPRAGNTIYF. The CDR3, as DNA: TGTGCCAGCAGCTTAGCGCCCAGGGCTGGAAACACCATATATTTT.

The J gene is TRBJ2-4, the V gene TRBV14, with 8 bases lining up with TRBD1. CDR3 size: 13 residues. Looked up from germline, CDR1 is SGHDN and CDR2 is FVKESK. V dropped 6 bases and J dropped 11; count of bases not matched to a gene: 9. The CDR3 DNA follows: TGTGCCAGCAGTGGACTGGACAGGGAAGTTCAGTACTTC. It yields the protein CASSGLDREVQYF.